This T cell receptor beta chain was sequenced in a study of shared clonotypes between healthy human individuals. Both subsets, CD45RA+ naive and CD45RA-negative memory, were split from the CD4+ cells. Here immunoSEQ multiplex PCR was the method, and the copy in TCRdb shows in-frame clones only, minus some. The data hold approximately 2,000,000 clones, with 85% to 95% observed a single time. The CDR3 loop spans 12 amino acids. Trimming cost V 9 bases and J 3 bases, with 12 bases left between them. The V gene's germline CDR1 is MNHEY and CDR2 SMNVEV (reference sequence). Study-level results: Some clonotypes were shared by all four sorted-subset donors, while others were not shared. The non-shared ones had lower generation probabilities than the shared ones. Clonotype sharing across a few donors was observed for around 5.1% of naive CD4 clonotypes.

Remarks on this clone: Its specificity is unknown.

Sequencing was carried out using naive CD4+ T cells from PBMCs. Documented subset: CD45RA+ positively selected. This sequence was found in a man younger than 35 in good health. Some clones in this sample may be carry-over from other donors' samples. V gene TRBV27 combines with J gene TRBJ2-7, with TRBD1 as a possible D gene (5 bases). Written as DNA, the CDR3 is TGTGCCAGGACGACAGAGTACTACGAGCAGTACTTC. This encodes CARTTEYYEQYF.